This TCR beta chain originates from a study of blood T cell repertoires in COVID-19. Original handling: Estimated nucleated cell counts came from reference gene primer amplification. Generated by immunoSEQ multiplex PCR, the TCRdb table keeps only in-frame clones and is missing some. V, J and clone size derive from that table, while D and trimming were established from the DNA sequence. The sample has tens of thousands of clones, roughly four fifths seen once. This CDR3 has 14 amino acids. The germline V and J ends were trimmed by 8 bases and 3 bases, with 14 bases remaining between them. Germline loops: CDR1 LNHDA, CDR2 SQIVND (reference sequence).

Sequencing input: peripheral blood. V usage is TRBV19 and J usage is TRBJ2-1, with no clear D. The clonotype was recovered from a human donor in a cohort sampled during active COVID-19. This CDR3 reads CASAGTLNYNEQFF. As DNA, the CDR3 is TGTGCCAGTGCCGGCACACTAAACTACAATGAGCAGTTCTTC.